Each of the 26 T cell receptor beta chains below was sequenced from the same sample in a study of cytomegalovirus exposure and HLA in healthy donors. A multiplex PCR was run with 60 Vbeta primers and 13 Jbeta primers. TCRdb's copy holds only in-frame clones and misses some; the assay was immunoSEQ multiplex PCR. The profile shows some 81,000 clones, roughly 73% of them singletons. Sequencing input: PBMCs. These receptors were collected from a middle-aged woman in good health and CMV-seropositive.

The CDR3 here is CASRGSGLAVYEQYF. CDR3 DNA sequence: TGTGCCAGCAGGGGATCGGGACTAGCGGTTTACGAGCAGTACTTC. V usage is TRBV28 and J usage is TRBJ2-7; 11 nucleotides align to TRBD2. Germline CDR1 reads MDHEN; CDR2 reads SYDVKM. The CDR3 spans 15 residues. Losses at the gene ends were 6 bases for V and 4 bases for J; bases not matched to a gene: 8.

The chain is built from TRBV18 and TRBJ2-2; 8 bases are shared with TRBD2. CDR1 is KGHSH and CDR2 is LQKENI in the germline V gene. Trimming removed 2 bases from V and 5 bases from J; junction bases left unmatched: 4. There are 15 residues in the CDR3. The CDR3 nucleotides read TGTGCCAGCTCACCAGTCGGGGGGGCGACCGGGGAGCTGTTTTTT. It is translated as CASSPVGGATGELFF.

The J gene is TRBJ1-5, the V gene TRBV18; tentatively, D is TRBD1 (5 bases). Trimming removed 3 bases at V and 3 bases at J, with 9 bases between. Per germline, CDR1 KGHSH and CDR2 LQKENI. The CDR3 has 14 residues. In DNA form, the CDR3 reads TGTGCCAGCTCACCTGACAGAATCAATCAGCCCCAGCATTTT. It encodes CASSPDRINQPQHF. The variable domain in full, with the rest retrieved from reference TRBV18 and TRBJ1-5, is NAGVMQNPRHLVRRRGQEARLRCSPMKGHSHVYWYRQLPEEGLKFMVYLQKENIIDESGMPKERFSAEFPKEGPSILRIQQVVRGDSAAYFCASSPDRINQPQHFGDGTRLSIL.

As to this clone: One end of the junction is discordant with germline, which a read error may explain. The chain combines TRBV28 with TRBJ1-2, with D unclear. Per germline, CDR1 MDHEN and CDR2 SYDVKM. There are 11 residues in the CDR3. In DNA form, the CDR3 reads TGTGCCAGCAGTTTATTTCCTGGCTTGGAGTTC. It yields the protein CASSLFPGLEF.

V usage is TRBV4-3 and J usage is TRBJ2-2; 8 positions agree with TRBD2. Germline V gene lookup returns CDR1 LGHNA and CDR2 YSLEER. This CDR3 has 15 residues. Trimming removed 0 bases from V and 5 bases from J; junction bases left unmatched: 2. The CDR3 nucleotides are TGCGCCAGCAGCCAAGAACTAGCGGTAACCGGGGAGCTGTTTTTT. Protein: CASSQELAVTGELFF.

This clone was found once. The chain has TRBV30 and TRBJ2-3; tentative D call: TRBD1 (5 bases). The germline V gene has CDR1 GTSNPN and CDR2 SVGIG (reference sequence). The V end was cut by 0 bases, the J end by 2 bases, with 12 bases between. This CDR3 has 15 residues. This CDR3 is CAWSVNTGSTDTQYF. The CDR3 DNA follows: TGTGCCTGGAGTGTAAATACAGGTTCCACAGATACGCAGTATTTT.

In DNA, the CDR3 is TGCGCCAGCAGTGCGGGACAGGGGTTTGACGAGCAGTACTTC. As protein: CASSAGQGFDEQYF. The V and J genes are TRBV5-1 and TRBJ2-7, with 10 positions matching TRBD1. CDR3 size: 14 residues. Germline-derived CDR1 and CDR2 are SGHRS and YFSETQ. With V trimmed by 5 bases and J by 5 bases, 7 bases remained unmatched. The full variable domain, with the rest looked up from reference TRBV5-1 and TRBJ2-7, is KAGVTQTPRYLIKTRGQQVTLSCSPISGHRSVSWYQQTPGQGLQFLFEYFSETQRNKGNFPGRFSGRQFSNSRSEMNVSTLELGDSALYLCASSAGQGFDEQYFGPGTRLTVT.

This sequence joins TRBV4-3 and TRBJ2-7; D is unclear. The CDR3 sequence is 15 residues long. Germline V CDR1 and CDR2: LGHNA, YSLEER. Trimming cost V 1 base and J 2 bases, with 12 bases left between them. The CDR3 is CASSQGHTQTYEQYF. DNA of the CDR3: TGCGCCAGCAGCCAAGGACATACCCAAACCTACGAGCAGTACTTC.

This clone was counted a single time. The chain is built from TRBV6-6 and TRBJ2-5; TRBD1 matches at 7 bases. This CDR3 has 13 amino acids. The V gene's germline CDR1 is MNHNY and CDR2 SVGAGI (reference sequence). V lost 6 bases to trimming and J lost 6 bases; unmatched junction nucleotides: 7. The CDR3 loop reads CASRGTVGKTQYF. CDR3 bases: TGTGCCAGCAGAGGGACAGTGGGAAAGACCCAGTACTTC.

V and J are TRBV5-6 and TRBJ1-2, with D uncertain. This CDR3 spans 16 amino acids. V lost 4 bases and J lost 4, with 20 bases in between. Germline CDR1 reads SGHDT; CDR2 reads YYEEEE. DNA for the CDR3: TGTGCCAGCAGCCGAACGGTAGTGAAGTTCCTCTATGGCTACACCTTC. This codes for CASSRTVVKFLYGYTF.

The V and J genes are TRBV10-3 and TRBJ2-7; TRBD1 matches at 9 bases. Germline CDR1 and CDR2: ENHRY and SYGVKD. With 7 bases clipped from V and 3 bases from J, the junction kept 4 bases outside the gene matches. The CDR3 extends over 13 amino acids. The CDR3 DNA reads TGTGCCATCACAGGGACAGGGAACTACGAGCAGTACTTC. Translating gives CAITGTGNYEQYF.

The rearrangement links TRBV4-2 to TRBJ1-4; D remains ambiguous. The germline V and J ends were trimmed by 4 bases and 5 bases, with 11 bases remaining between them. The CDR3 is 14 amino acids. Germline assignment: CDR1 LGHNA and CDR2 YNFKEQ. For the CDR3, the DNA is TGTGCCAGCAGCCCCCACAGTTACAATGAAAAACTGTTTTTT. Translated, it gives CASSPHSYNEKLFF.

The V call is TRBV5-4, the J call TRBJ2-7; 8 nucleotides agree with TRBD2. The CDR3 length is 15 residues. CDR1 and CDR2 (germline): SGHNT, YYREEE (reference sequence). Trimming cost V 4 bases and J 3 bases; bases outside gene matches: 9. For the CDR3, the DNA is TGTGCCAGCAGCCCGGGGGGGGCTAGCGGCTACGAGCAGTACTTC. It translates to CASSPGGASGYEQYF.

On this clone itself: The germline gene is not matched at one end of the junction; a read error may be the cause. The rearrangement links TRBV28 to TRBJ1-2; D is uncertain. The germline gives CDR1 MDHEN, CDR2 SYDVKM. The CDR3 covers 9 residues. Here the CDR3 reads CAVGAVQLF. CDR3 sequence (DNA): TGTGCCGTAGGCGCGGTCCAGCTTTTC.

This rearrangement joins TRBV27 to TRBJ2-2, with 11 bases aligning to TRBD1. From germline, CDR1 is MNHEY and CDR2 SMNVEV (reference sequence). Trimming took 6 bases from V and 6 from J; bases not matched to a gene: 6. There are 15 residues in the CDR3. CDR3 coding DNA: TGTGCCAGCAGGGGACAGGGGGTTTTTGCCGGGGAGCTGTTTTTT. As protein: CASRGQGVFAGELFF.

The chain is built from TRBV19 and TRBJ1-5; 9 bases match TRBD1. Germline trimming cut 7 bases from V and 1 base from J; bases unmatched to any gene: 8. Germline CDR1 LNHDA, CDR2 SQIVND (reference sequence). This CDR3 has 16 amino acids. The CDR3 loop is CASTKTGGKSNQPQHF. The CDR3 DNA follows: TGTGCCAGTACTAAGACAGGGGGTAAAAGCAATCAGCCCCAGCATTTT.

CDR3 sequence reads: CASSPDRPMNTEAFF. CDR3 in DNA: TGCGCCAGCAGCCCAGACAGACCAATGAACACTGAAGCTTTCTTT. The rearrangement uses TRBV5-1 and TRBJ1-1, with D perhaps matching TRBD1 (5 bases). Germline CDR1 reads SGHRS; CDR2 reads YFSETQ. V shed 4 bases and J shed 0 bases, with 13 bases lying between them. This CDR3 comprises 15 residues.

V and J are TRBV10-1 and TRBJ1-2; no clear D. The CDR3 runs 14 residues. V was cut by 0 bases and J by 8 bases, with 13 bases left in between. In germline, CDR1 is WNHNN, CDR2 SYGVQD (reference sequence). CDR3 region: CASSESPRHRGYTF. The CDR3 DNA follows: TGCGCCAGCAGTGAGTCCCCGAGACATCGGGGCTACACCTTC.

This clone was seen a few times. This sequence joins TRBV18 and TRBJ2-6; D gene uncertain. The V gene lost 2 bases and the J gene lost 3 bases, with 8 bases spanning the gap. Germline assignment: CDR1 KGHSH and CDR2 LQKENI. This CDR3 region has 15 residues. The CDR3 nucleotides are TGTGCCAGCTCACCAGTCGGTGGTGGGGCCAACGTCCTGACTTTC. Translation: CASSPVGGGANVLTF.

The chain joins TRBV4-3 to TRBJ2-4; 7 nucleotides align to TRBD2. Unmatched junction bases numbered 11, after V lost 4 bases and J lost 8 bases. From germline, CDR1 is LGHNA and CDR2 YSLEER. CDR3 size: 15 residues. The CDR3 DNA is TGCGCCAGCAGCCCCACCGGGGAGGGCAAGGACATTCAGTACTTC. Its protein product is CASSPTGEGKDIQYF.

This clone was counted only a few times. V usage is TRBV6-6 and J usage is TRBJ1-3; 7 bases align to TRBD1. V gave up 5 bases and J gave up 1 base; unmatched junction bases: 5. Germline-derived CDR1 and CDR2 are MNHNY and SVGAGI (reference sequence). The CDR3 is 15 residues long. CDR3 sequence (DNA): TGTGCCAGCAGTAACACCAGGGGGTCTGGAAACACCATATATTTT. Translating gives CASSNTRGSGNTIYF.

The genes are TRBV9 and TRBJ1-2, with 9 bases lining up with TRBD1. Germline CDR1 SGDLS, CDR2 YYNGEE. This CDR3 has 16 residues. The V gene end was trimmed by 3 bases and the J gene end by 7 bases; junction bases not matched to a gene: 13. CDR3 amino acids: CASSGQGVGELSGYTF. For the CDR3, the DNA is TGTGCCAGCAGCGGACAGGGGGTGGGCGAGTTAAGTGGCTACACCTTC. Combining the CDR3 with reference TRBV9 and TRBJ1-2 gives the whole variable domain DSGVTQTPKHLITATGQRVTLRCSPRSGDLSVYWYQQSLDQGLQFLIQYYNGEERAKGNILERFSAQQFPDLHSELNLSSLELGDSALYFCASSGQGVGELSGYTFGSGTRLTVV.

This clone was counted only a few times. The gene calls are TRBV19 and TRBJ2-3, with no clear D. The ends were cut back, 6 bases at V and 5 bases at J, with 15 bases in the middle. The CDR3 spans 14 residues. Germline values: CDR1 LNHDA, CDR2 SQIVND (reference sequence). This CDR3 is CASSRPATEDTQYF. CDR3 bases: TGTGCCAGTAGCCGACCAGCGACCGAAGATACGCAGTATTTT.

To note about this clone: The sample holds other DNA sequences that translate to the same CDR3. The V call is TRBV9, the J call TRBJ1-1; TRBD1 might be the D (5 bases). The V end was cut by 4 bases, the J end by 0 bases, with 13 bases between. CDR3 length: 15 residues. Per the germline V gene, CDR1 is SGDLS and CDR2 is YYNGEE. CDR3: CASSPQTAMNTEAFF. The CDR3 DNA reads as TGTGCCAGCAGCCCACAGACAGCTATGAACACTGAAGCTTTCTTT.

J is TRBJ1-4 and V is TRBV5-4; 11 bases line up with TRBD1. V lost 2 bases and J lost 8; bases outside the gene matches: 8. Per the germline V gene, CDR1 is SGHNT and CDR2 is YYREEE (reference sequence). The length of the CDR3 is 16 residues. CDR3 DNA: TGTGCCAGCAGCTTAGGGACAGGGGGACGGAGGGAAAAACTGTTTTTT. Residues: CASSLGTGGRREKLFF.

The chain carries TRBV4-3 and TRBJ1-2, with 8 bases fitting TRBD1. J was trimmed by 8 bases and V by 0 bases; bases with no gene match: 8. CDR1 is LGHNA and CDR2 is YSLEER in the germline V gene. The CDR3 has 15 residues. The CDR3 nucleotides read TGCGCCAGCAGCCAAGATCCTGGACAGGGCCGCGGCTACACCTTC. Translation gives CASSQDPGQGRGYTF.